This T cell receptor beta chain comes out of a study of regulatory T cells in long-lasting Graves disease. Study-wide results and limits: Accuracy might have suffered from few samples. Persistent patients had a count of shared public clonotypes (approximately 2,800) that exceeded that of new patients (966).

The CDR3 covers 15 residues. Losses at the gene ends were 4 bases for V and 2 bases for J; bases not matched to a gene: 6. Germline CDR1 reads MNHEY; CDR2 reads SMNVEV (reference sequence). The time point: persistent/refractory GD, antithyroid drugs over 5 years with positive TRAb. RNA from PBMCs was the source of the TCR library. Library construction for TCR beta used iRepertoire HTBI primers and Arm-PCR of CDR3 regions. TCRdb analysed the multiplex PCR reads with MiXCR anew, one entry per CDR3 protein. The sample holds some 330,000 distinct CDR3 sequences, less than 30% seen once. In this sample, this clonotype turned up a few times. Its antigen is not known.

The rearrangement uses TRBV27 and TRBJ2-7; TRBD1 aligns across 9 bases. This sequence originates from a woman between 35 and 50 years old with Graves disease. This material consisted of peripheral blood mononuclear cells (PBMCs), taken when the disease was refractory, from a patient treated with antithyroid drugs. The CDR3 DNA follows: TGTGCCAGCAGTTACGCCGGGACAGGGACCTACGAGCAGTACTTC. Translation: CASSYAGTGTYEQYF.